This TCR beta chain was found in a study of blood T cell repertoires in COVID-19. Study context: Sites across the United States, Italy and Spain contributed samples from acute and convalescent COVID-19. Nucleic acid was either cDNA or gDNA, and it came from T cells, B-cell-depleted T cells, or PBMCs.

Original analysis: Amplification with reference gene primers provided the estimates of nucleated cell counts. The table came from immunoSEQ multiplex PCR; TCRdb's copy has only in-frame clones and leaves some out. V and J calls and clone size come straight from that table; D and trimming were deduced from the DNA. The top ten clones hold 4% to 5.5% of a sample with about 440,000 clones, about 89% of them seen once. The junction had 7 bases not matched to a gene; V was cut back by 0 bases and J by 15 bases. Germline V CDR1 and CDR2: SGDLS, YYNGEE. This CDR3 spans 13 amino acids. The receptor comes from a woman younger than 45 with acute or convalescent COVID-19. Sequencing used peripheral blood. The rearrangement uses TRBV9 and TRBJ2-4; 9 bases line up with TRBD1. The CDR3 here is CASSVDPGQGMYF. The CDR3 DNA is TGTGCCAGCAGCGTAGATCCGGGACAGGGAATGTACTTC.